This passage covers 25 T cell receptor beta chains from one sample sequenced in a study of OX40 agonist ivuxolimab in advanced cancers. Sequenced by immunoSEQ multiplex PCR; TCRdb stores in-frame clones only, minus some. The sample lists around 10,000 clones; 85% to 90% were seen once. The source material was CD4+ or CD8+ T cells sorted from blood, sampled in a trial of the OX40 agonist ivuxolimab. The receptors stem from an adult with an advanced solid tumor such as melanoma, head and neck, liver or kidney cancer.

CDR3 loop: CASSLVGQAYEQYF. The DNA of the CDR3 is TGTGCCAGCAGCTTAGTAGGACAAGCCTACGAGCAGTACTTC. The gene calls are TRBV7-9 and TRBJ2-7, with D maybe TRBD1 (5 bases). With 1 base removed from V and 2 bases from J, the gap between germline ends came to 9 bases. CDR3 length: 14 amino acids. Germline lookup yields CDR1 SEHNR and CDR2 FQNEAQ (reference sequence).

This clone is a singleton in its sample. This chain uses TRBV15 with TRBJ1-4, with D perhaps matching TRBD1 (5 bases). The CDR3 is 15 amino acids. V lost 0 bases, J lost 11 bases, and 16 bases lay in between. Per the germline V gene, CDR1 is LNHNV and CDR2 is YYDKDF (reference sequence). The CDR3 DNA reads TGTGCCACCAGCAGAGATACAGGTGGCTTACAGAAACTGTTTTTT. Translating gives CATSRDTGGLQKLFF.

The V and J genes are TRBV6-5 and TRBJ2-2, with 7 positions matching TRBD1. The CDR3 loop spans 14 amino acids. V shed 7 bases and J 6 bases; nucleotides not matched to a gene: 8. Germline V gene sequence: CDR1 MNHEY, CDR2 SVGAGI. The DNA for the CDR3 is TGTGCCAGCACCATACAGGGGATGGCCGGGGAGCTGTTTTTT. Translation gives CASTIQGMAGELFF.

This clone has a single count. The J gene is TRBJ1-2, the V gene TRBV6-5; D not resolved. The V and J ends lost 7 bases and 2 bases respectively, with 11 bases between them. Looked up from germline, CDR1 is MNHEY and CDR2 is SVGAGI. The CDR3 totals 13 residues. As DNA, the CDR3 is TGTGCCAGCAAAGCAGAGCTCAACTATGGCTACACCTTC. Its translation is CASKAELNYGYTF.

The chain has TRBV4-2 and TRBJ2-1; D gene uncertain. The CDR3 spans 15 residues. Germline loops: CDR1 LGHNA, CDR2 YNFKEQ. The germline V and J ends were trimmed by 2 bases and 0 bases, with 8 bases remaining between them. The DNA of the CDR3 is TGTGCCAGCAGCCAACTACATCGCTCCTACAATGAGCAGTTCTTC. Translating gives CASSQLHRSYNEQFF.

The V call is TRBV5-1, the J call TRBJ2-1, with D unclear. The CDR3 contains 15 residues. Germline assignment: CDR1 SGHRS and CDR2 YFSETQ. Trimming shortened V by 2 bases and J by 3 bases, and 12 bases separated the two germline ends. This chain's CDR3 is CASSLEGDDYNEQFF. The CDR3 region has the DNA TGCGCCAGCAGCTTAGAAGGAGACGACTACAATGAGCAGTTCTTC.

The V and J genes are TRBV27 and TRBJ1-1; D gene uncertain. Germline V CDR1 and CDR2: MNHEY, SMNVEV (reference sequence). Trimming shortened V by 7 bases and J by 4 bases, and 13 bases separated the two germline ends. This CDR3 comprises 13 residues. This chain's CDR3 is CASKTGGGTEAFF. The CDR3 nucleotides read TGTGCCAGCAAGACCGGAGGAGGCACTGAAGCTTTCTTT.

The chain joins TRBV11-3 to TRBJ2-1; D unclear. The germline V gene encodes CDR1 SGHNT and CDR2 YENEEA. Trimming cost V 1 base and J 5 bases, with 9 bases left between them. CDR3 size: 14 residues. In nucleotides, the CDR3 is TGTGCCAGCAGCTTAGCGGCAGCAGACAATGAGCAGTTCTTC. Protein sequence: CASSLAAADNEQFF.

This chain uses TRBV7-9 with TRBJ2-7, with D tentatively TRBD1 (6 bases). The CDR3 contains 14 residues. Germline lookup yields CDR1 SEHNR and CDR2 FQNEAQ (reference sequence). Trimming shortened V by 6 bases and J by 1 base, and 13 bases separated the two germline ends. CDR3 loop: CASSTDRTSYEQYF. In DNA, the CDR3 is TGTGCCAGCAGTACTGACAGGACTTCCTACGAGCAGTACTTC.

This rearrangement joins TRBV6-5 to TRBJ2-2; tentatively, D is TRBD1 (6 bases). Germline V gene lookup returns CDR1 MNHEY and CDR2 SVGAGI. The CDR3 sequence is 13 residues long. The V gene lost 6 bases and the J gene lost 7 bases, with 12 bases spanning the gap. CDR3 nucleotide sequence: TGTGCCAGCAGACCTCAGGGGAACGGGGAGCTGTTTTTT. Translated: CASRPQGNGELFF.

The chain has TRBV7-6 and TRBJ2-5; no firm D call. This CDR3 has 14 residues. The germline V gene has CDR1 SGHVS and CDR2 FNYEAQ. V lost 1 base to trimming and J lost 8 bases, with 14 bases between them. The CDR3 loop is CASSLVVSKLTQYF. The CDR3 coding sequence is TGTGCCAGCAGCTTAGTTGTATCCAAACTAACCCAGTACTTC.

This clone was found a few times. The same CDR3 can be traced to other DNA sequences in this sample. The V and J genes are TRBV5-4 and TRBJ1-3; the D gene is possibly TRBD1 (5 bases). CDR1 and CDR2 from the germline V gene are SGHNT and YYREEE (reference sequence). The V end lost 4 bases, the J end lost 1 base, and 12 bases lay between the germline ends. This CDR3 is built from 15 residues. The CDR3 nucleotides read TGTGCCAGCAGCCTCGCGGGGGTTTCTGGAAACACCATATATTTT. Its translation: CASSLAGVSGNTIYF. The full variable domain, completed using reference TRBV5-4 and TRBJ1-3, is ETGVTQSPTHLIKTRGQQVTLRCSSQSGHNTVSWYQQALGQGPQFIFQYYREEENGRGNFPPRFSGLQFPNYSSELNVNALELDDSALYLCASSLAGVSGNTIYFGEGSWLTVV.

The sample holds a few counts of this clone. This chain joins TRBV6-5 and TRBJ1-2, with a weak D call TRBD1 (6 bases). The CDR3 is 15 amino acids. Germline CDR1 reads MNHEY; CDR2 reads SVGAGI. V was trimmed by 1 base and J by 4 bases, leaving 13 bases between them. The CDR3 DNA reads TGTGCCAGCAGTTACTTTTCCCAGGGGAGCTATGGCTACACCTTC. Amino acid sequence: CASSYFSQGSYGYTF.

The chain joins TRBV19 to TRBJ1-1, with a weak D call TRBD1 (5 bases). The CDR3 extends over 12 amino acids. CDR1 and CDR2 (germline): LNHDA, SQIVND (reference sequence). V was cut by 6 bases and J by 1 base, with 6 bases left in between. The CDR3 is CASSQGNTEAFF. CDR3 sequence (DNA): TGTGCCAGTAGCCAGGGGAACACTGAAGCTTTCTTT.

This clone was counted between two and nine times. The chain links TRBV19 to TRBJ1-1; D not certain. The CDR3 runs to 12 residues. Germline assignment: CDR1 LNHDA and CDR2 SQIVND (reference sequence). Trimming left V 5 bases short and J 5 bases short, with 9 bases between. The CDR3 reads CASSAGATEAFF. CDR3 bases: TGTGCCAGTAGTGCAGGAGCTACTGAAGCTTTCTTT.

The chain carries TRBV5-5 and TRBJ2-5, with TRBD2 matching 11 bases. This CDR3 has 15 residues. In germline, CDR1 is SGHKS, CDR2 YYEKEE (reference sequence). After removal of 3 bases from V and 4 bases from J, the junction contained 5 bases not matched to a gene. CDR3 in DNA: TGTGCCAGCAGCTGGGGGACTAGCGGAGCAGAGACCCAGTACTTC. Amino acids: CASSWGTSGAETQYF. The variable domain in full, completed from reference TRBV5-5 and TRBJ2-5, reads DAGVTQSPTHLIKTRGQQVTLRCSPISGHKSVSWYQQVLGQGPQFIFQYYEKEERGRGNFPDRFSARQFPNYSSELNVNALLLGDSALYLCASSWGTSGAETQYFGPGTRLLVL.

The J gene is TRBJ2-7, the V gene TRBV9, with TRBD1 matching 7 bases. The length of the CDR3 is 14 residues. The junction had 6 bases not matched to a gene; V was cut back by 3 bases and J by 3 bases. From germline, CDR1 is SGDLS and CDR2 YYNGEE. The CDR3 DNA reads TGTGCCAGCAGCGCCGGGGCAGGGGGCTACGAGCAGTACTTC. Its translation: CASSAGAGGYEQYF.

The chain carries TRBV13 and TRBJ1-5; tentatively, D is TRBD1 (5 bases). This CDR3 is 17 amino acids long. Trimming pared 8 bases from V and 0 bases from J, leaving 20 bases between. Germline V gene sequence: CDR1 PRHDT, CDR2 FYEKMQ (reference sequence). CDR3 nucleotides: TGTGCCAGCTGCCATGACAGAATAGGGTATAGCAATCAGCCCCAGCATTTT. Translating gives CASCHDRIGYSNQPQHF.

CDR3 amino acids: CASSITGGYNEQFF. The CDR3 nucleotides are TGTGCCAGTAGTATCACAGGGGGATACAATGAGCAGTTCTTC. The V call is TRBV19, the J call TRBJ2-1, with 8 bases matching TRBD1. The CDR3 spans 14 residues. Germline CDR1 LNHDA, CDR2 SQIVND (reference sequence). V gave up 3 bases and J gave up 4 bases; unmatched junction bases: 2.

The V call is TRBV2, the J call TRBJ2-3; 9 nucleotides match TRBD2. This CDR3 comprises 14 residues. The J segment lost 8 bases and the V segment lost 7 bases, leaving 10 bases of the junction unmatched. CDR1 and CDR2 from the germline V gene are SNHLY and FYNNEI. CDR3 DNA sequence: TGTGCCAGCATGGAAATAGCGGGGGTGGTTACGCAGTATTTT. This sequence encodes CASMEIAGVVTQYF.

The V gene is TRBV19, the J gene TRBJ2-2, with D unresolved. V lost 2 bases and J lost 6, with 7 bases in between. In germline, CDR1 is LNHDA, CDR2 SQIVND (reference sequence). CDR3 length equals 13 residues. The chain's CDR3 is CASSILAPGELFF. The CDR3 nucleotides are TGTGCCAGTAGTATACTGGCACCCGGGGAGCTGTTTTTT.

This clone was seen only once. This chain connects TRBV6-5 to TRBJ2-7, with D unresolved. Germline V gives CDR1 MNHEY, CDR2 SVGAGI. The CDR3 consists of 14 residues. Trimming cost V 2 bases and J 2 bases, with 10 bases left between them. The CDR3 DNA follows: TGTGCCAGCAGTTACCGACGGAGTCCCTACGAGCAGTACTTC. Translation: CASSYRRSPYEQYF.

The V call is TRBV6-5, the J call TRBJ2-3, with D unclear. Germline assignment: CDR1 MNHEY and CDR2 SVGAGI. Trimming took off 0 bases at V and 2 bases at J, with 9 bases between the two ends. This CDR3 spans 15 amino acids. CDR3 coding DNA: TGTGCCAGCAGTTACTCCCCGGCAACCACAGATACGCAGTATTTT. Amino acids: CASSYSPATTDTQYF.

This sequence joins TRBV10-3 and TRBJ1-2; D uncertain. Germline-derived CDR1 and CDR2 are ENHRY and SYGVKD. The CDR3 contains 14 residues. Trimming removed 3 bases at V and 1 base at J, with 9 bases between. CDR3 region: CAISEGPDNYGYTF. The CDR3 nucleotides read TGTGCCATCAGTGAAGGGCCGGATAACTATGGCTACACCTTC.

The rearrangement links TRBV11-2 to TRBJ1-6; D not certain. The CDR3 loop spans 13 amino acids. V gave up 0 bases and J gave up 7 bases, with 4 bases separating them. Germline lookup yields CDR1 SGHAT and CDR2 FQNNGV. The CDR3 DNA reads TGTGCCAGCAGCTTAGATGGGAATTCACCCCTCCACTTT. Translation gives CASSLDGNSPLHF.